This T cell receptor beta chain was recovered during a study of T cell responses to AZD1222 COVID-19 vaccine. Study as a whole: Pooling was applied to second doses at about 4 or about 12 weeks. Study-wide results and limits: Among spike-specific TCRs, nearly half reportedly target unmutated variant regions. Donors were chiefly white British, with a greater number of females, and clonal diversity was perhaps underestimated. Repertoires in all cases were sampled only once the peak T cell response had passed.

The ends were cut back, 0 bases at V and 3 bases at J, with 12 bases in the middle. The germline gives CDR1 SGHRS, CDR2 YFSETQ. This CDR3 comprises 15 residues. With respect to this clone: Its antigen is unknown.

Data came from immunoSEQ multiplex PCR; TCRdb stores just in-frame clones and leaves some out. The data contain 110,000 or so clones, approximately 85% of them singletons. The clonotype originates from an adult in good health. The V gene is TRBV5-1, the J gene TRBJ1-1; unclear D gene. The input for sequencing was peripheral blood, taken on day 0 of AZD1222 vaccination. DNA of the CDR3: TGCGCCAGCAGCTTGGTATCAAGGAAGGACACTGAAGCTTTCTTT. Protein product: CASSLVSRKDTEAFF.